Shown below are 10 T cell receptor beta chains from a single sample sequenced in a study of OX40 agonist ivuxolimab in advanced cancers. Data came from immunoSEQ multiplex PCR; TCRdb stores just in-frame clones and leaves some out. The repertoire holds roughly 11,000 clones, with 81% as singletons. Sequences were derived from CD4+ or CD8+ T cells sorted from blood, sampled in a trial of the OX40 agonist ivuxolimab. These receptors came from an adult with an advanced solid tumor such as melanoma, head and neck, liver or kidney cancer.

J is TRBJ2-2 and V is TRBV2; 10 bases agree with TRBD2. CDR3 length: 17 amino acids. Germline V gene lookup returns CDR1 SNHLY and CDR2 FYNNEI. V was pared by 6 bases and J by 2 bases, with 9 bases of the junction left unmatched. This CDR3 reads CASSWEEREGNTGELFF. CDR3 bases: TGTGCCAGCAGCTGGGAGGAGCGGGAGGGAAACACCGGGGAGCTGTTTTTT.

The rearrangement uses TRBV7-9 and TRBJ1-1; D is unclear. This CDR3 has 13 residues. V dropped 3 bases and J dropped 4 bases, with 9 bases sitting between them. Looked up from germline, CDR1 is SEHNR and CDR2 is FQNEAQ (reference sequence). The CDR3, as DNA: TGTGCCAGCAGCTTTGGGCTCCCCACTGAAGCTTTCTTT. Translating gives CASSFGLPTEAFF.

This clone was observed once. The chain carries TRBV19 and TRBJ2-7; TRBD1 matches 7 bases. The junction had 9 bases not matched to a gene; V was cut back by 4 bases and J by 3 bases. CDR1 is LNHDA and CDR2 is SQIVND in the germline V gene (reference sequence). This CDR3 has 15 residues. For the CDR3, the DNA is TGTGCCAGTAGTACGGGACAGTCTCAATTCTACGAGCAGTACTTC. It translates to CASSTGQSQFYEQYF. The whole variable domain, filled in from reference TRBV19 and TRBJ2-7, reads DGGITQSPKYLFRKEGQNVTLSCEQNLNHDAMYWYRQDPGQGLRLIYYSQIVNDFQKGDIAEGYSVSREKKESFPLTVTSAQKNPTAFYLCASSTGQSQFYEQYFGPGTRLTVT.

This clone is labeled medium-sized. This chain links TRBV13 with TRBJ1-2; 9 nucleotides align to TRBD1. V shed 0 bases and J 8 bases; nucleotides not matched to a gene: 7. The CDR3 runs to 15 residues. The germline V gene has CDR1 PRHDT and CDR2 FYEKMQ (reference sequence). The CDR3 here is CASSLGRTGVRGYTF. The CDR3 coding sequence is TGTGCCAGCAGCTTAGGGAGGACAGGGGTAAGAGGCTACACCTTC.

J is TRBJ1-5 and V is TRBV19, with no clear D. CDR3 size: 15 residues. Per the germline V gene, CDR1 is LNHDA and CDR2 is SQIVND (reference sequence). Trimming shortened V by 1 base and J by 0 bases, and 7 bases separated the two germline ends. In DNA, the CDR3 is TGTGCCAGTAGTATAGTGACCTTTAGCAATCAGCCCCAGCATTTT. Protein sequence: CASSIVTFSNQPQHF.

The rearrangement links TRBV21-1 to TRBJ1-2; the table's D call, TRBD1, was not checked against the DNA. TRBV21-1 is a pseudogene locus. CDR3 length: 14 residues. CDR3 nucleotides: TGTGCCAGCAGCCCCAGACAGGGGACCTATGGCTACACCTTC. It encodes CASSPRQGTYGYTF.

The chain combines TRBV15 with TRBJ1-2, with D possibly matching TRBD1 (6 bases). In germline, CDR1 is LNHNV, CDR2 YYDKDF (reference sequence). Deletions cut 7 bases from V and 4 bases from J, with 16 bases between. CDR3 size: 14 residues. As DNA, the CDR3 is TGTGCCACCAAGGACAGCCGATATCTCTATGGCTACACCTTC. Translated, it gives CATKDSRYLYGYTF.

On this clone: At one end, the junction sequence differs from germline, possibly due to a read error. This rearrangement joins TRBV27 to TRBJ2-5; 9 bases match TRBD2. The CDR3 consists of 14 residues. Germline values: CDR1 MNHEY, CDR2 SMNVEV (reference sequence). CDR3: CASSLSSGAETQYF. For the CDR3, the DNA is TGTGCCAGCAGTCTATCTAGCGGGGCGGAGACCCAGTACTTC.

V usage is TRBV4-1 and J usage is TRBJ1-5; 9 nucleotides agree with TRBD1. The CDR3 is made up of 16 amino acids. The V and J ends lost 4 bases and 5 bases, in that order; junction bases with no gene match: 9. Per germline, CDR1 MGHRA and CDR2 YSYEKL. CDR3 region: CASSLAQGARDQPQHF. For the CDR3, the DNA is TGCGCCAGCAGCCTTGCACAGGGGGCGAGAGATCAGCCCCAGCATTTT.

The chain links TRBV2 to TRBJ2-5; 7 nucleotides agree with TRBD2. The CDR3 loop spans 15 amino acids. With V trimmed by 6 bases and J by 5 bases, 12 bases remained unmatched. Germline CDR1 SNHLY, CDR2 FYNNEI. For the CDR3, the DNA is TGTGCCAGCAGCTGGCTGGGGAAGGGAGGGGAGACCCAGTACTTC. Translated, it gives CASSWLGKGGETQYF.